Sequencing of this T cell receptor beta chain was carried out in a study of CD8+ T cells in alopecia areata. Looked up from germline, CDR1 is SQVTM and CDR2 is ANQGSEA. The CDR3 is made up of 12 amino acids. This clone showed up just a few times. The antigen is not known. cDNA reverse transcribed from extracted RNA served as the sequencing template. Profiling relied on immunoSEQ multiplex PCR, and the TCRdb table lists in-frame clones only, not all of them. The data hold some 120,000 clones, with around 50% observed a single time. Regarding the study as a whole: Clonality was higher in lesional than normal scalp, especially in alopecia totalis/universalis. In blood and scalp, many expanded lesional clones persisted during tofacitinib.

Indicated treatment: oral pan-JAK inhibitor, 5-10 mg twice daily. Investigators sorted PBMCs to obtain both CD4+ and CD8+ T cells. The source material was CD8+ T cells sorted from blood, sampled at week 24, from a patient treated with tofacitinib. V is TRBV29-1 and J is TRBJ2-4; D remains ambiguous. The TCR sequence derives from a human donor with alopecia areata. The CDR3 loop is CSVIGTLNIQYF. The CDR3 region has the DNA TGCAGTGTCATCGGTACCTTAAACATTCAGTACTTC.